The T cell receptor beta chain described here comes from a study of shared clonotypes between healthy human individuals. Study-wide results and limits: The study found lower generation probabilities in non-shared clonotypes than in those shared by all four donors. Clonotype sharing across several donors was observed for about 5.2% of naive CD4 clonotypes. Rarefaction revealed incomplete sorted-subset sequencing despite large depth.

Of note for this clone: The target antigen is unknown.

Sequenced by immunoSEQ multiplex PCR; TCRdb stores in-frame clones only, minus some. Seen here are approximately 95,000 clones, under 70% observed once, and the top ten hold less than 55%. The V end lost 5 bases, the J end lost 1 base, and 8 bases lay between the germline ends. CDR3 length: 14 residues. Germline assignment: CDR1 KGHSH and CDR2 LQKENI. All donors were Caucasian adults living in Nashville, Tennessee. The source of this sequence is a man between 25 and 39 years old in good health. This chain uses TRBV18 with TRBJ2-2; D ambiguous. The sample was memory CD8+ T cells sorted from blood. Subset defined: CD45RO+ cells pooled with CCR7-negative TemRA cells. The CDR3 reads CASSSQGNTGELFF. The CDR3 region has the DNA TGTGCCAGCTCATCGCAAGGGAACACCGGGGAGCTGTTTTTT. The variable domain in full, completed from reference TRBV18 and TRBJ2-2, reads NAGVMQNPRHLVRRRGQEARLRCSPMKGHSHVYWYRQLPEEGLKFMVYLQKENIIDESGMPKERFSAEFPKEGPSILRIQQVVRGDSAAYFCASSSQGNTGELFFGEGSRLTVL.